This T cell receptor beta chain was identified during a study of T-cell memory formation after mild COVID-19. About the study: Largely donor-specific sequence clusters came from a couple of donors.

V shed 0 bases and J shed 3 bases, with 11 bases lying between them. The CDR3 runs 15 residues. The germline gives CDR1 MNHEY, CDR2 SVGEGT. Study conclusions and caveats: A subset of responding clones appeared in pre-infection memory, suggesting cross-reactive memory joined.

As to this clonotype: Its antigen is not known.

TCRdb recomputed calls from the 5' RACE reads with MiXCR, one row per CDR3 protein. The sample includes just over 400,000 distinct CDR3 sequences, about 25% of them seen just once. The rearrangement joins TRBV6-2 or TRBV6-3 to TRBJ1-2; no clear D. This clonotype originated in an adult woman who had mild COVID-19 (a few samples of this study predate the infection). Cell type and time point are not known. Sequenced: PBMCs or a T cell subset sorted from them (not recorded which). The CDR3 region has the DNA TGTGCCAGCAGTTACTCGCTGGGGTCGGACTATGGCTACACCTTC. It encodes CASSYSLGSDYGYTF.